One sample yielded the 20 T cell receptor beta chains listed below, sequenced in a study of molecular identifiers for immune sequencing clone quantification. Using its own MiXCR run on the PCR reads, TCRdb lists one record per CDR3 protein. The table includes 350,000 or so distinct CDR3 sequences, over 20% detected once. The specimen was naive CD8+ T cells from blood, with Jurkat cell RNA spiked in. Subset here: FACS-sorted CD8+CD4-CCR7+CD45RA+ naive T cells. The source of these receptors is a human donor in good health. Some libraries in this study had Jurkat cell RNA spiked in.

The CDR3 coding sequence is TGTGCCAGCAGCCCTACAAGGAGCTCTAATGAAAAACTGTTTTTT. This sequence encodes CASSPTRSSNEKLFF. The J gene is TRBJ1-4, the V gene TRBV3-1; no firm D call. Germline V gene sequence: CDR1 LGHDT, CDR2 YNNKEL (reference sequence). The V gene lost 4 bases and the J gene lost 3 bases, with 12 bases spanning the gap. This CDR3 is 15 amino acids long. The full variable domain, its missing parts supplied by reference TRBV3-1 and TRBJ1-4, is DTAVSQTPKYLVTQMGNDKSIKCEQNLGHDTMYWYKQDSKKFLKIMFSYNNKELIINETVPNRFSPKSPDKAHLNLHINSLELGDSAVYFCASSPTRSSNEKLFFGSGTQLSVL.

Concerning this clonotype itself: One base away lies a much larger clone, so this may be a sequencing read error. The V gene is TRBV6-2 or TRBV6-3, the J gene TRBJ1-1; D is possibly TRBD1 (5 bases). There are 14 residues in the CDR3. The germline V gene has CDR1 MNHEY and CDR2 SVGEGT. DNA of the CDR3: TGTGCCGGCAGTTACTCGACAGTGAACACTGAAGCTTTCTTT. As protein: CAGSYSTVNTEAFF.

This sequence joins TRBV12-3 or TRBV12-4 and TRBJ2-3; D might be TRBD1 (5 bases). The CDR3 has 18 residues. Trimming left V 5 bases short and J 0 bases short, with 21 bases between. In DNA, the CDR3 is TGTGCCAGCAGTCCACAAAGGGCAGGGTGGAAGAGCACAGATACGCAGTATTTT. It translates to CASSPQRAGWKSTDTQYF.

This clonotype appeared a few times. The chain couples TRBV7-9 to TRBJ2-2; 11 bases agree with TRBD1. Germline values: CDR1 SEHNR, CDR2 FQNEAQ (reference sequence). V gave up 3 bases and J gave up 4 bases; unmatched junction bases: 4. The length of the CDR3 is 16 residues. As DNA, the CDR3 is TGTGCCAGCAGCTTCCCCGGGACAGGGGGCACCGGGGAGCTGTTTTTT. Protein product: CASSFPGTGGTGELFF.

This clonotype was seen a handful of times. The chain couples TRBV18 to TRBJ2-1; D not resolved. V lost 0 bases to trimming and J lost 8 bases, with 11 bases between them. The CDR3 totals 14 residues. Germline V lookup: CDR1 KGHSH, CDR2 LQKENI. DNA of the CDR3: TGTGCCAGCTCACCACCGTTAGAAGCCCATGAGCAGTTCTTC. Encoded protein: CASSPPLEAHEQFF. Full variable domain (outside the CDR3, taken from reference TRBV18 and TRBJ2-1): NAGVMQNPRHLVRRRGQEARLRCSPMKGHSHVYWYRQLPEEGLKFMVYLQKENIIDESGMPKERFSAEFPKEGPSILRIQQVVRGDSAAYFCASSPPLEAHEQFFGPGTRLTVL.

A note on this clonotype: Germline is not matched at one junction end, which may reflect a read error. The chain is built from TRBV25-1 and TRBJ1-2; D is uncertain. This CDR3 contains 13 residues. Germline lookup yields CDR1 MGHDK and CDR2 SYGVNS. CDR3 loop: CTSSAAAAYGYTF. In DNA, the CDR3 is TGTACCAGCAGTGCCGCCGCGGCCTATGGCTACACCTTC.

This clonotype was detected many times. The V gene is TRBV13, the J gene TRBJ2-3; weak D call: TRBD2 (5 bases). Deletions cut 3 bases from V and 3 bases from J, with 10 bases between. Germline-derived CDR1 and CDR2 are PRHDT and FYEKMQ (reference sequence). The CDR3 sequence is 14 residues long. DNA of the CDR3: TGTGCCAGCAGCTTTCGGGGTGATACAGATACGCAGTATTTT. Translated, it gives CASSFRGDTDTQYF. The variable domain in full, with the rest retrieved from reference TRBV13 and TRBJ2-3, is AAGVIQSPRHLIKEKRETATLKCYPIPRHDTVYWYQQGPGQDPQFLISFYEKMQSDKGSIPDRFSAQQFSDYHSELNMSSLELGDSALYFCASSFRGDTDTQYFGPGTRLTVL.

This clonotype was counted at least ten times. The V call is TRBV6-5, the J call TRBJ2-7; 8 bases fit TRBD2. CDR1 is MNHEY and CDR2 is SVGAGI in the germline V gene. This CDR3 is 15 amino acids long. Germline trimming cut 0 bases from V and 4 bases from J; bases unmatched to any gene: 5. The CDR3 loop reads CASSYSNGGRYEQYF. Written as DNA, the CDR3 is TGTGCCAGCAGTTACTCGAATGGCGGGAGGTACGAGCAGTACTTC.

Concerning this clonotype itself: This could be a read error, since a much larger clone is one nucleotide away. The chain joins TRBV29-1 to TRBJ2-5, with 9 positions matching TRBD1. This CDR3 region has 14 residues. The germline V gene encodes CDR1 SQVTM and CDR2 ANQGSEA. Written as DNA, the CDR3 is TGCTGCGTCGACAACAGGGGGCAGAGGGAGACCCAGTACTTC. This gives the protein CCVDNRGQRETQYF.

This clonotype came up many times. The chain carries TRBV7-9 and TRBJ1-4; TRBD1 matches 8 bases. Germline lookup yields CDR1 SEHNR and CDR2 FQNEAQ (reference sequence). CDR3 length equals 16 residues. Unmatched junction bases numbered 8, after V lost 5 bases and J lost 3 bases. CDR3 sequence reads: CASSRGTGDPNEKLFF. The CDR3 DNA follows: TGTGCCAGCAGCCGTGGGACAGGCGATCCTAATGAAAAACTGTTTTTT.

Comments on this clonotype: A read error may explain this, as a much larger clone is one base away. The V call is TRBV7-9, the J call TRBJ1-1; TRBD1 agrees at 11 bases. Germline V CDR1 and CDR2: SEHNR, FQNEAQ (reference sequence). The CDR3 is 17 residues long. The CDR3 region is CAGSSLTRDRGDTEAFF. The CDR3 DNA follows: TGTGCCGGCAGCTCCCTCACCCGGGACAGGGGGGACACTGAAGCTTTCTTT.

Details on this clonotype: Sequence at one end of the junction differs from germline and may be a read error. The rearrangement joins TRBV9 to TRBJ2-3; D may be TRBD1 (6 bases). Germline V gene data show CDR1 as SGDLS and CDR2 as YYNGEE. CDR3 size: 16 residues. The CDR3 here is CASSVGGSLKTGTQYF. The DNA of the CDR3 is TGTGCCAGCAGCGTAGGTGGTAGTCTTAAGACAGGTACGCAGTATTTT.

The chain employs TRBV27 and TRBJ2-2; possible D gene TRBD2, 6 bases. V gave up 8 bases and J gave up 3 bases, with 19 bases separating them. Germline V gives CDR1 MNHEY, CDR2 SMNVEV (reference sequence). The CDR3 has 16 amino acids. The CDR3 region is CASRREAGRDTGELFF. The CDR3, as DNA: TGTGCCAGCCGGAGGGAAGCAGGGCGGGACACCGGGGAGCTGTTTTTT.

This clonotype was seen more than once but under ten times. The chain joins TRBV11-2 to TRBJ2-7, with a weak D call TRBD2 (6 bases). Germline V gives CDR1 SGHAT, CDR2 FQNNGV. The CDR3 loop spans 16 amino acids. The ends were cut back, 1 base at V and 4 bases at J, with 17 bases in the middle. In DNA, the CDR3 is TGTGCCAGCAGCTTAGTTCCTCCCGGGACTTCATACGAGCAGTACTTC. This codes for CASSLVPPGTSYEQYF.

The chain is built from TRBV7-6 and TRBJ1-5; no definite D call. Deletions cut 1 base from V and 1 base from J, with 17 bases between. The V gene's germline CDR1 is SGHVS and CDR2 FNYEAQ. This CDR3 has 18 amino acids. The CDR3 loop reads CASSLVADSHYSNQPQHF. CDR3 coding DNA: TGTGCCAGCAGCTTAGTAGCGGATAGCCATTACAGCAATCAGCCCCAGCATTTT.

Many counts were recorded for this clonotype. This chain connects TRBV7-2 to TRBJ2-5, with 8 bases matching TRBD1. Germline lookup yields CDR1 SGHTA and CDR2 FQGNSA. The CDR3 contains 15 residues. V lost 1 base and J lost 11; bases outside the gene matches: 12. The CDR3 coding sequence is TGTGCCAGCAGCTTAGAGTTAGGACAGGGTCTCCGTCAGTACTTC. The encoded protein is CASSLELGQGLRQYF. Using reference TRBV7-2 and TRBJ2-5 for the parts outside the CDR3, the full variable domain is GAGVSQSPSNKVTEKGKDVELRCDPISGHTALYWYRQSLGQGLEFLIYFQGNSAPDKSGLPSDRFSAERTGGSVSTLTIQRTQQEDSAVYLCASSLELGQGLRQYFGPGTRLLVL.

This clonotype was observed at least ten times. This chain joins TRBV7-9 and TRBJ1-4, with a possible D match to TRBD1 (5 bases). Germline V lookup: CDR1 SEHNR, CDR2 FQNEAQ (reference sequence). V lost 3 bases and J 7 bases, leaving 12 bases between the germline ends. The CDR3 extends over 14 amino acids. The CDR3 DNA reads TGTGCCAGCAGCTTCTCGTGGGACGGTGAAAAACTGTTTTTT. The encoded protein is CASSFSWDGEKLFF. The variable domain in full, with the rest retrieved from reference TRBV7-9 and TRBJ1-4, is DTGVSQNPRHKITKRGQNVTFRCDPISEHNRLYWYRQTLGQGPEFLTYFQNEAQLEKSRLLSDRFSAERPKGSFSTLEIQRTEQGDSAMYLCASSFSWDGEKLFFGSGTQLSVL.

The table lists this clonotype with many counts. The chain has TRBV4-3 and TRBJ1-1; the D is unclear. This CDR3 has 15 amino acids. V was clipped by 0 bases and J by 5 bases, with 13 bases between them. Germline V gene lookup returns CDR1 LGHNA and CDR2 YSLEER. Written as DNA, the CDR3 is TGCGCCAGCAGCCAAGATGCAGGCGGGAGAACTGAAGCTTTCTTT. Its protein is CASSQDAGGRTEAFF.

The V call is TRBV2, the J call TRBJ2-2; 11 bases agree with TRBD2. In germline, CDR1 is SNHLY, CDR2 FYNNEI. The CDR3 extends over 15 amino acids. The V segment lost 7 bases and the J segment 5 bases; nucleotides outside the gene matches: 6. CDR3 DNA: TGTGCCAGCAACCAGGGACTAGCGGAAACCGGGGAGCTGTTTTTT. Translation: CASNQGLAETGELFF.

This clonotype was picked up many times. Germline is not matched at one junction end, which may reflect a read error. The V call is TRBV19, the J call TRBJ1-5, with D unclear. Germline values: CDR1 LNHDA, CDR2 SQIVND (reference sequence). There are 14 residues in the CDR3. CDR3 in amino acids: CASSIATGSQPQHF. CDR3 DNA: TGTGCCAGTAGCATAGCGACGGGCAGTCAGCCCCAGCATTTT.